What follows are 21 T cell receptor beta chains derived from one specimen sequenced in a study of blood T cell repertoires in COVID-19. The protocol was immunoSEQ multiplex PCR, while the TCRdb copy is restricted to in-frame clones and leaves out a portion. The sample has over 70,000 clones, 85% to 90% seen once; the top ten hold around 1.1%. Input material: peripheral blood. These receptors were collected from a human donor in a cohort sampled during active COVID-19.

The chain links TRBV7-8 to TRBJ1-2; D is unclear. Trimming removed 5 bases at V and 7 bases at J, with 17 bases between. Germline-derived CDR1 and CDR2 are SGHVS and FQNEAQ. CDR3 length equals 14 residues. CDR3 protein: CASSPEAPASGYTF. The DNA of the CDR3 is TGTGCCAGCAGCCCTGAGGCCCCGGCCTCTGGCTACACCTTC.

The chain is built from TRBV7-8 and TRBJ2-5; D is possibly TRBD1 (5 bases). Germline values: CDR1 SGHVS, CDR2 FQNEAQ. CDR3 length: 15 amino acids. V was cut by 2 bases and J by 3 bases, with 13 bases left in between. The CDR3 DNA sequence: TGTGCCAGCAGCTTAAATCCAGGGTTGGAAGAGACCCAGTACTTC. Encoded protein: CASSLNPGLEETQYF.

The J gene is TRBJ1-5, the V gene TRBV7-3; D not resolved. Germline V gene data show CDR1 as SGHTA and CDR2 as FQGTGA. This CDR3 is built from 13 residues. Trimming shortened V by 3 bases and J by 5 bases, and 8 bases separated the two germline ends. The CDR3 reads CASSFGSDQPQHF. The CDR3 DNA reads as TGTGCCAGCAGCTTTGGGAGTGATCAGCCCCAGCATTTT.

V is TRBV13 and J is TRBJ2-2; maybe TRBD2 (5 bases). Trimming took off 0 bases at V and 5 bases at J, with 10 bases between the two ends. Germline V lookup: CDR1 PRHDT, CDR2 FYEKMQ (reference sequence). The CDR3 contains 15 residues. The CDR3 sequence: CASSLGGSGTGELFF. In DNA form, the CDR3 reads TGTGCCAGCAGCTTAGGGGGATCGGGAACCGGGGAGCTGTTTTTT.

The chain has TRBV28 and TRBJ1-1; D is possibly TRBD1 (6 bases). This CDR3 contains 14 residues. Trimming pared 8 bases from V and 0 bases from J, leaving 13 bases between. Germline V gene data show CDR1 as MDHEN and CDR2 as SYDVKM. The CDR3, as DNA: TGTGCCAGCGGTCAGGGGAATGTGAACACTGAAGCTTTCTTT. It specifies CASGQGNVNTEAFF.

The CDR3 DNA follows: TGTGCCAGCAGCGTAAGACAGGGTCCTCCAGATACGCAGTATTTT. Its protein is CASSVRQGPPDTQYF. The chain joins TRBV9 to TRBJ2-3; 7 nucleotides match TRBD1. Germline V gene sequence: CDR1 SGDLS, CDR2 YYNGEE. This CDR3 comprises 15 residues. V was pared by 1 base and J by 4 bases, with 6 bases of the junction left unmatched.

This rearrangement joins TRBV19 to TRBJ1-5; the D gene is possibly TRBD1 (5 bases). V was clipped by 3 bases and J by 6 bases, with 15 bases between them. Germline lookup yields CDR1 LNHDA and CDR2 SQIVND (reference sequence). This CDR3 spans 15 amino acids. CDR3 region: CASSINGQGGQPQHF. In DNA, the CDR3 is TGTGCCAGTAGTATTAATGGGCAGGGTGGTCAGCCCCAGCATTTT.

The chain couples TRBV28 to TRBJ1-1; 8 bases are a match to TRBD1. The CDR3 loop spans 15 amino acids. From germline, CDR1 is MDHEN and CDR2 SYDVKM. With V trimmed by 4 bases and J by 3 bases, 7 bases remained unmatched. CDR3 nucleotide sequence: TGTGCCAGCAGTTCCCAGGGGGCGAGGGACACTGAAGCTTTCTTT. Residues: CASSSQGARDTEAFF.

This chain connects TRBV29-1 to TRBJ2-1; 8 nucleotides line up with TRBD1. CDR1 is SQVTM and CDR2 is ANQGSEA in the germline V gene. The CDR3 extends over 15 amino acids. Germline trimming cut 4 bases from V and 8 bases from J; bases unmatched to any gene: 13. CDR3 protein: CSVGSWTGPKYEQFF. In nucleotides, the CDR3 is TGCAGCGTTGGTTCCTGGACAGGGCCCAAGTATGAGCAGTTCTTC.

The V gene is TRBV28, the J gene TRBJ2-1; 8 positions match TRBD2. J was trimmed by 6 bases and V by 8 bases; bases with no gene match: 9. The germline V gene encodes CDR1 MDHEN and CDR2 SYDVKM. There are 14 residues in the CDR3. The CDR3 DNA reads as TGTGCCAGCCTCAAGCCGGGAGGGGTCAATGAGCAGTTCTTC. Residues: CASLKPGGVNEQFF. Complete variable domain (other parts from reference TRBV28 and TRBJ2-1): DVKVTQSSRYLVKRTGEKVFLECVQDMDHENMFWYRQDPGLGLRLIYFSYDVKMKEKGDIPEGYSVSREKKERFSLILESASTNQTSMYLCASLKPGGVNEQFFGPGTRLTVL.

The V call is TRBV30, the J call TRBJ1-4; perhaps TRBD1 as D (5 bases). Germline CDR1 is GTSNPN and CDR2 is SVGIG (reference sequence). The CDR3 sequence is 17 residues long. Between the trimmed V and J ends, which lost 5 bases and 8 bases, there was a span of 27 bases. The CDR3 nucleotides are TGTGCCTGGTCCGTCGGGGCTAGGGGACTACTTGGAGAAAAACTGTTTTTT. Amino acids: CAWSVGARGLLGEKLFF.

This chain uses TRBV14 with TRBJ2-1, with 7 bases lining up with TRBD2. V lost 1 base and J lost 14; bases outside the gene matches: 8. There are 13 residues in the CDR3. From germline, CDR1 is SGHDN and CDR2 FVKESK. The CDR3: CASSQVEGGPKFF. The DNA of the CDR3 is TGTGCCAGCAGCCAAGTTGAGGGAGGGCCGAAGTTCTTC.

This clone came up once. The rearrangement uses TRBV3-1 (or the pseudogene TRBV3-2) and TRBJ2-1, with TRBD2 matching over 7 bases. The CDR3 contains 16 residues. CDR1 and CDR2 (germline): LGHDT, YNNKEL (reference sequence). Unmatched junction bases numbered 8, after V lost 2 bases and J lost 4 bases. CDR3 sequence reads: CASSQSSGTGYNEQFF. Here the CDR3 DNA reads TGTGCCAGCAGCCAATCAAGCGGGACGGGGTACAATGAGCAGTTCTTC.

Only one count was recorded for this clone. The chain has TRBV10-3 and TRBJ2-5; TRBD2 agrees at 12 bases. Germline V gives CDR1 ENHRY, CDR2 SYGVKD. This CDR3 region has 17 residues. Unmatched junction bases numbered 7, after V lost 2 bases and J lost 3 bases. As DNA, the CDR3 is TGTGCCATCAGTGAGCCCGGGCTAGCGGGAGGGGAAGAGACCCAGTACTTC. Translated: CAISEPGLAGGEETQYF.

This chain uses TRBV28 with TRBJ2-5, with a weak D call TRBD2 (6 bases). The V gene lost 5 bases and the J gene lost 0 bases, with 16 bases spanning the gap. The germline CDR1 and CDR2 sequences are MDHEN and SYDVKM. The CDR3 covers 16 residues. As DNA, the CDR3 is TGTGCCAGCAGTCCAATCTCCCGGGACTACCAAGAGACCCAGTACTTC. Translation: CASSPISRDYQETQYF.

The chain joins TRBV5-5 to TRBJ1-2; D uncertain. This CDR3 is 16 amino acids long. Trimming shortened V by 1 base and J by 5 bases, and 18 bases separated the two germline ends. CDR1 is SGHKS, CDR2 YYEKEE, per germline (reference sequence). The CDR3 reads CASSLTPGSDRYGYTF. CDR3 DNA: TGTGCCAGCAGCTTGACCCCGGGATCCGATCGTTATGGCTACACCTTC.

The J gene is TRBJ2-1, the V gene TRBV5-1; 10 bases are shared with TRBD2. J was trimmed by 9 bases and V by 4 bases; bases with no gene match: 13. Germline V gene lookup returns CDR1 SGHRS and CDR2 YFSETQ. The CDR3 contains 16 residues. The CDR3 DNA reads as TGCGCCAGCAGCCCGGGTGAACTAGCGGGGTGGGGTGAGCAGTTCTTC. Residues: CASSPGELAGWGEQFF.

V gene TRBV12-3 or TRBV12-4 combines with J gene TRBJ2-2; D is unresolved. The CDR3 is 12 amino acids. V lost 5 bases to trimming and J lost 5 bases, with 6 bases between them. The CDR3 DNA reads as TGTGCCAGCAGTGAGGAGACCGGGGAGCTGTTTTTT. Translating it yields CASSEETGELFF.

V gene TRBV6-5 combines with J gene TRBJ2-5, with TRBD2 as a possible D gene (5 bases). The V end lost 10 bases, the J end lost 5 bases, and 14 bases lay between the germline ends. The CDR3 extends over 12 amino acids. The germline V gene has CDR1 MNHEY and CDR2 SVGAGI. In nucleotides, the CDR3 is TGTGCCACCGAGGGCCTGGGGGAGACCCAGTACTTC. Its protein product is CATEGLGETQYF.

The J gene is TRBJ1-1, the V gene TRBV30, with 7 bases fitting TRBD1. The CDR3 length is 15 residues. The germline CDR1 and CDR2 sequences are GTSNPN and SVGIG (reference sequence). V was clipped by 0 bases and J by 5 bases; unmatched bases: 9. This CDR3 is CAWSVLAGGKTEAFF. CDR3 nucleotides: TGTGCCTGGAGTGTCTTGGCAGGGGGAAAGACTGAAGCTTTCTTT.

J is TRBJ1-3 and V is TRBV6-5; D is ambiguous. CDR1 and CDR2 from the germline V gene are MNHEY and SVGAGI. V lost 7 bases, J lost 2 bases, and 15 bases lay in between. CDR3 length equals 15 residues. CDR3 nucleotide sequence: TGTGCCAGCATCCGAACGGGGTCTGCTGGAAACACCATATATTTT. It translates to CASIRTGSAGNTIYF.